This TCR beta chain was identified in a study of Graves' ophthalmopathy and Graves' hyperthyroidism. CDR3 length equals 16 residues. The ends lost 4 bases at V and 4 bases at J; junction bases unmatched: 7. In germline, CDR1 is MNHEY, CDR2 SVGEGT. As the template, RNA transcripts were used to amplify TCR beta CDR3 regions. RT-PCR in the first round used HTBI primers; a second-round multiplex PCR followed. TCRdb reprocessed the multiplex PCR reads via MiXCR and lists one record per CDR3 protein. The table shows 170,000 or so distinct CDR3 sequences, with less than 45% occurring only once. This chain joins TRBV6-2 or TRBV6-3 and TRBJ2-7; 13 nucleotides agree with TRBD2. What was sequenced was peripheral blood. This clonotype originated in a woman aged 40 to 50 with Graves' ophthalmopathy. CDR3 protein: CASSSPRTSGRYEQYF. CDR3 sequence (DNA): TGTGCCAGCAGTTCCCCTCGGACTAGCGGGAGATACGAGCAGTACTTC.